This TCR beta chain was retrieved from a study of blood T cell repertoires in COVID-19. TCRdb's copy holds only in-frame clones and misses some; the assay was immunoSEQ multiplex PCR. The profile covers 350,000 to 450,000 clones, with 70% to 90% appearing a single time and under 3% taken by the ten largest. Trimming took 5 bases from V and 4 from J, leaving 13 bases between them. The CDR3 extends over 14 amino acids. Germline CDR1 SGHDT, CDR2 YYEEEE. The chain recombines TRBV5-6 with TRBJ1-3; D is perhaps TRBD1 (5 bases). This receptor was taken from a woman in her sixties with COVID-19, enrolled during active disease. Sequencing input: peripheral blood. The CDR3 region is CASRTAGDGNTIYF. In DNA form, the CDR3 reads TGTGCCAGCAGGACGGCGGGGGACGGAAACACCATATATTTT.